This TCR beta chain was obtained from a study of T cells after yellow fever vaccination (dated by TCRdb to the late 2010s). For the study in its entirety: Libraries from fractions with low cell numbers were prepared with the SMART-Seq v4 Ultra Low Input RNA kit. The cohort comprised two healthy male donors, one aged 18 to 30 and one aged 30 to 40 years. To follow T-cell clones before and after both primary and booster YFV17D yellow fever vaccination, bulk TCR alpha and beta repertoires underwent longitudinal sequencing. Bulk PBMC replicates and cell subsets were isolated from blood drawn at multiple timepoints before and after both primary and secondary immunization.

Summary of the overall study and its limitations: A small fraction of clonotypes appeared in both the CD4 and CD8 compartments, likely as a result of convergent recombination. Computational filtering was required because FACS-sorted repertoires could contain abundant contaminating clonotypes from the bulk population. Compared with the primary T-cell response, the secondary T-cell response was faster but weaker, reaching its peak on day 5 rather than on day 15. Because only a couple of donors were included in the study, the extent to which the findings can be generalized is limited. After the booster, most of the clones that had expanded following primary vaccination were detected again (around 95% of CD4 and roughly 90% of CD8), which suggests that memory was broadly maintained.

The treatment or condition label on this specimen signifies: live attenuated yellow fever vaccine strain. At each blood-draw timepoint, two biological replicates of bulk PBMCs were obtained. A standard Ficoll-Paque protocol was used to isolate PBMCs from peripheral blood. TriZol was used to extract RNA from bulk PBMCs, CD4 and CD8 fractions, and dextramer-positive and dextramer-negative fractions. Synthesis of TCR cDNA relied on 5'RACE template switching, a step that introduced a universal primer site along with unique molecular identifiers. Priming for cDNA synthesis came from both the TCR alpha and TCR beta constant segments. Library amplification used two PCR steps, and the second PCR step added sample barcodes and sequencing adapters. Sequencing of libraries was performed on Illumina HiSeq 2500 (2x100 bp) or NovaSeq (2x150 bp). The paper's data handling went like this. MIGEC handled demultiplexing of reads and collapsing into UMI consensus sequences, while MiXCR performed V(D)J alignment. Clonotypes responding to the vaccine were identified with edgeR on replicate PBMC samples, with the criteria of FDR below 0.01 and a log2 fold change above 5 up to day 15. Each bulk clonotype was labeled CD4 or CD8 based on which sequenced repertoire, CD4 or CD8, contained the clonotype at higher abundance. TCRdb reprocessing: public reads trimmed at Q25 with fastp, clones called with MiXCR, in-frame beta chains kept. Every CDR3 protein is listed once, alongside the most common genes and DNA of its rows. TCRdb's processing, not the authors', yielded these V and J calls. Within this sample are about 330,000 distinct CDR3 sequences, with approximately 7% of them counted one time only. The ten largest clones capture roughly 19% of the sample.

Comment on this clonotype: Its antigen remains unidentified. It has no much larger one-base neighbor in the sample; base qualities were not kept.

CDR1 is given as DFQATT and CDR2 as SNEGSKA, both from the germline V gene (reference sequence). From its cysteine to its phenylalanine, the CDR3 spans 15 amino acids. Only the CDR3 region is kept as DNA, spanning 45 bases read in frame from base 1. Relative to germline, V is 5 bases shorter and J is 4 bases shorter, with 20 bases between their ends. The chain uses TRBV20-1 and TRBJ2-5; the D gene remains uncertain. This TCR was recovered from a young man who received the YFV17D yellow fever vaccine. Material: PBMCs, obtained roughly seven weeks after the first yellow fever vaccination. This receptor carries the CDR3 CSARIDLGLAETQYF. The sequenced DNA: TGCAGTGCTCGTATTGACTTGGGCCTCGCAGAGACCCAGTACTTC.